This entry lists 23 T cell receptor beta chains sequenced from one sample in a study of technical replicates of blood from four donors. Repertoires were generated with immunoSEQ multiplex PCR, while TCRdb's copy carries only in-frame clones and drops some. The sample records roughly 80,000 clones, about 96% being singletons. The material sequenced was T cells isolated from PBMCs. These receptors were collected from a human donor in good health.

The chain joins TRBV2 to TRBJ2-3; 8 bases agree with TRBD2. With V trimmed by 1 base and J by 0 bases, 3 bases remained unmatched. In germline, CDR1 is SNHLY, CDR2 FYNNEI. The CDR3 contains 16 residues. The CDR3 sequence is CASSEVLAVSTDTQYF. As DNA, the CDR3 is TGTGCCAGCAGTGAAGTACTAGCGGTTAGCACAGATACGCAGTATTTT.

This chain connects TRBV19 to TRBJ1-4; D unclear. V was pared by 5 bases and J by 6 bases, with 13 bases between. From germline, CDR1 is LNHDA and CDR2 SQIVND (reference sequence). The CDR3 runs 14 residues. CDR3 sequence (DNA): TGTGCCAGTAGTCCGGGAGGGCCGTATGAAAAACTGTTTTTT. Encoded protein: CASSPGGPYEKLFF.

The chain has TRBV5-6 and TRBJ1-2; D may be TRBD1 (5 bases). This CDR3 region has 16 residues. Germline CDR1 SGHDT, CDR2 YYEEEE. Trimming took 0 bases from V and 8 from J, leaving 20 bases between them. The CDR3 sequence: CASSLDGAVKGKGYTF. As DNA, the CDR3 is TGTGCCAGCAGCTTGGATGGGGCCGTGAAGGGGAAAGGCTACACCTTC. Drawing the rest from reference TRBV5-6 and TRBJ1-2, the complete variable domain is DAGVTQSPTHLIKTRGQQVTLRCSPKSGHDTVSWYQQALGQGPQFIFQYYEEEERQRGNFPDRFSGHQFPNYSSELNVNALLLGDSALYLCASSLDGAVKGKGYTFGSGTRLTVV.

The V and J genes are TRBV6-6 and TRBJ2-7; D may be TRBD2 (5 bases). There are 16 residues in the CDR3. V lost 5 bases to trimming and J lost 3 bases, with 20 bases between them. Looked up from germline, CDR1 is MNHNY and CDR2 is SVGAGI (reference sequence). CDR3 sequence: CASSNEPSGINYEQYF. The CDR3 nucleotides are TGTGCCAGCAGTAACGAACCCTCCGGGATTAACTACGAGCAGTACTTC.

This clone was seen once. This chain uses TRBV5-1 with TRBJ1-2; D ambiguous. The germline gives CDR1 SGHRS, CDR2 YFSETQ. The CDR3 totals 17 residues. V was clipped by 2 bases and J by 1 base, with 18 bases between them. The CDR3 coding sequence is TGCGCCAGCAGCTTTTTACCGCCCGAGGAGGTTAACTATGGCTACACCTTC. Protein sequence: CASSFLPPEEVNYGYTF.

V and J are TRBV29-1 and TRBJ2-2; D gene ambiguous. V was cut by 6 bases and J by 0 bases, with 8 bases left in between. The CDR3 has 13 residues. Looked up from germline, CDR1 is SQVTM and CDR2 is ANQGSEA. The CDR3 nucleotides read TGCAGCGTCTACAGTTCGAACACCGGGGAGCTGTTTTTT. Protein product: CSVYSSNTGELFF.

This chain uses TRBV7-9 with TRBJ1-4, with D maybe TRBD1 (6 bases). The V end lost 5 bases, the J end lost 2 bases, and 15 bases lay between the germline ends. The germline CDR1 and CDR2 sequences are SEHNR and FQNEAQ (reference sequence). The CDR3 runs 16 residues. The CDR3: CASSESRGATNEKLFF. DNA for the CDR3: TGTGCCAGCAGCGAATCCAGGGGCGCTACTAATGAAAAACTGTTTTTT. Drawing the rest from reference TRBV7-9 and TRBJ1-4, the complete variable domain is DTGVSQNPRHKITKRGQNVTFRCDPISEHNRLYWYRQTLGQGPEFLTYFQNEAQLEKSRLLSDRFSAERPKGSFSTLEIQRTEQGDSAMYLCASSESRGATNEKLFFGSGTQLSVL.

The chain joins TRBV2 to TRBJ2-2; 10 nucleotides agree with TRBD1. From germline, CDR1 is SNHLY and CDR2 FYNNEI. V lost 8 bases to trimming and J lost 7 bases; unmatched junction nucleotides: 7. The CDR3 contains 14 residues. CDR3 sequence: CASGGQGQGGELFF. CDR3 DNA: TGTGCCAGCGGGGGACAGGGGCAAGGCGGGGAGCTGTTTTTT.

The chain joins TRBV12-5 to TRBJ1-2, with D possibly matching TRBD1 (5 bases). Germline V CDR1 and CDR2: LGHNT, FRNRAP. This CDR3 is 16 amino acids long. V gave up 4 bases and J gave up 5 bases, with 20 bases separating them. The CDR3: CASGSGARVAWYGYTF. CDR3 coding DNA: TGTGCTAGTGGTTCTGGGGCCCGGGTAGCTTGGTATGGCTACACCTTC.

Comment on this clone: Other nucleotide sequences in the sample specify the same CDR3. This chain connects TRBV28 to TRBJ1-2; 7 bases fit TRBD1. Germline CDR1 MDHEN, CDR2 SYDVKM. The CDR3 is 15 amino acids. J lost 8 bases, V lost 3 bases, and 12 bases had no gene match. CDR3 amino acids: CASSFLFGRGKGYTF. CDR3 bases: TGTGCCAGCAGTTTCCTGTTCGGCAGGGGGAAAGGCTACACCTTC.

The chain combines TRBV28 with TRBJ1-4; tentatively, D is TRBD1 (6 bases). There are 16 residues in the CDR3. The germline V gene encodes CDR1 MDHEN and CDR2 SYDVKM. V lost 4 bases and J lost 6, with 18 bases in between. CDR3 coding DNA: TGTGCCAGCAGTTCCTACGGGGGGGGGCTCCATGAAAAACTGTTTTTT. Protein: CASSSYGGGLHEKLFF.

The chain has TRBV10-2 and TRBJ1-4, with 8 bases aligning to TRBD1. The CDR3 loop spans 14 amino acids. The junction had 5 bases not matched to a gene; V was cut back by 3 bases and J by 8 bases. Germline V gives CDR1 WSHSY, CDR2 SAAADI. The CDR3 protein is CASSEIAGGEKLFF. As DNA, the CDR3 is TGCGCCAGCAGTGAAATAGCAGGGGGCGAAAAACTGTTTTTT.

The chain is built from TRBV13 and TRBJ2-1; 14 nucleotides align to TRBD2. V dropped 5 bases and J dropped 0; count of bases not matched to a gene: 12. In germline, CDR1 is PRHDT, CDR2 FYEKMQ (reference sequence). The CDR3 has 20 amino acids. The CDR3 DNA sequence: TGTGCCAGCAGCCCGGAGGGGCAGGGACTAGCGGGAGTCTCCTACAATGAGCAGTTCTTC. Residues: CASSPEGQGLAGVSYNEQFF.

The rearrangement uses TRBV5-5 and TRBJ2-7, with 16 positions matching TRBD2. Unmatched junction bases numbered 5, after V lost 4 bases and J lost 4 bases. The CDR3 has 16 amino acids. Germline V gene data show CDR1 as SGHKS and CDR2 as YYEKEE (reference sequence). CDR3 sequence: CASSPLGLAGGYEQYF. CDR3 in DNA: TGTGCCAGCAGCCCGTTGGGACTAGCGGGAGGGTACGAGCAGTACTTC.

J is TRBJ1-3 and V is TRBV7-9; 7 nucleotides match TRBD1. The CDR3 is 13 amino acids. Germline V lookup: CDR1 SEHNR, CDR2 FQNEAQ (reference sequence). V shed 3 bases, J shed 6 bases, and the junction held 2 bases outside the gene matches. This chain's CDR3 is CASSFTGENTIYF. The CDR3 nucleotides are TGTGCCAGCAGCTTCACAGGGGAAAACACCATATATTTT.

The gene calls are TRBV19 and TRBJ2-7, with TRBD2 as a possible D gene (6 bases). This CDR3 contains 14 residues. Trimming took off 3 bases at V and 1 base at J, with 10 bases between the two ends. In germline, CDR1 is LNHDA, CDR2 SQIVND (reference sequence). The CDR3 bases are TGTGCCAGTAGTATCGGGGACTCTTCCTACGAGCAGTACTTC. Translating it yields CASSIGDSSYEQYF. The full variable domain, with the rest looked up from reference TRBV19 and TRBJ2-7, is DGGITQSPKYLFRKEGQNVTLSCEQNLNHDAMYWYRQDPGQGLRLIYYSQIVNDFQKGDIAEGYSVSREKKESFPLTVTSAQKNPTAFYLCASSIGDSSYEQYFGPGTRLTVT.

This clone was counted once. This chain uses TRBV27 with TRBJ2-1, with TRBD2 identical over 12 bases. CDR1 is MNHEY and CDR2 is SMNVEV in the germline V gene (reference sequence). This CDR3 contains 15 residues. J lost 7 bases, V lost 5 bases, and 6 bases had no gene match. The CDR3 DNA is TGTGCCAGCAGTCTCCTAGCGGGAGGGGGGAATGAGCAGTTCTTC. It is translated as CASSLLAGGGNEQFF.

The chain joins TRBV5-1 to TRBJ1-6; 9 nucleotides match TRBD1. The CDR3 is 17 residues long. V dropped 5 bases and J dropped 7; count of bases not matched to a gene: 13. From germline, CDR1 is SGHRS and CDR2 YFSETQ. The CDR3 loop reads CASRLLYRDRENSPLHF. The CDR3 DNA follows: TGCGCCAGCAGACTCCTCTACCGGGACAGGGAGAATTCACCCCTCCACTTT.

The chain couples TRBV5-1 to TRBJ2-1; 8 nucleotides align to TRBD2. With 6 bases clipped from V and 2 bases from J, the junction kept 4 bases outside the gene matches. This CDR3 has 14 residues. CDR1 is SGHRS, CDR2 YFSETQ, per germline. CDR3 protein: CASNTSGPYNEQFF. The CDR3 nucleotides read TGCGCCAGCAACACTAGCGGACCCTACAATGAGCAGTTCTTC. Using reference TRBV5-1 and TRBJ2-1 for the parts outside the CDR3, the full variable domain is KAGVTQTPRYLIKTRGQQVTLSCSPISGHRSVSWYQQTPGQGLQFLFEYFSETQRNKGNFPGRFSGRQFSNSRSEMNVSTLELGDSALYLCASNTSGPYNEQFFGPGTRLTVL.

The chain has TRBV25-1 and TRBJ1-1; TRBD1 aligns across 9 bases. Trimming took 3 bases from V and 4 from J; bases not matched to a gene: 6. The length of the CDR3 is 15 residues. Germline V gene data show CDR1 as MGHDK and CDR2 as SYGVNS. CDR3 nucleotides: TGTGCCAGCAGTGAGGCCTACAGGGGGCTCACTGAAGCTTTCTTT. The encoded protein is CASSEAYRGLTEAFF.

The genes are TRBV2 and TRBJ1-3, with 9 nucleotides matching TRBD1. Germline CDR1 SNHLY, CDR2 FYNNEI. The V and J ends lost 6 bases and 0 bases, in that order; junction bases with no gene match: 3. This CDR3 has 15 amino acids. This CDR3 is CASSGTGNSGNTIYF. In DNA, the CDR3 is TGTGCCAGCAGCGGGACAGGGAACTCTGGAAACACCATATATTTT.

V usage is TRBV6-6 and J usage is TRBJ2-3; D not certain. V dropped 6 bases and J dropped 4 bases, with 8 bases sitting between them. Germline V CDR1 and CDR2: MNHNY, SVGAGI (reference sequence). This CDR3 comprises 12 residues. In DNA form, the CDR3 reads TGTGCCAGCAGCCTAACGGCAGATACGCAGTATTTT. As protein: CASSLTADTQYF.

This chain links TRBV11-1 with TRBJ1-1; D not certain. V was clipped by 6 bases and J by 0 bases, with 14 bases between them. Looked up from germline, CDR1 is SGHAT and CDR2 is FQDESV (reference sequence). There are 15 residues in the CDR3. The CDR3 is CASSFDGSMNTEAFF. In DNA, the CDR3 is TGTGCCAGCAGTTTCGACGGGAGCATGAACACTGAAGCTTTCTTT.